This passage covers 29 T cell receptor beta chains from one sample sequenced in a study of persistence of HIV-infected CD4 T cells. For these TCRs, the target antigens are not known. Cells were stimulated with CMV-infected fibroblast lysates at about 9.4 ug/mL. Sorted nonresponding memory CD4+ T cells were CD40L-negative, CD69-negative, CD45RO-high. The immunoSEQ assay was version 4, run in survey mode. TCRdb keeps only in-frame clones here, not all; method: immunoSEQ multiplex PCR. This table holds 40,000 to 50,000 clones, around 72% found once. Sequences were derived from CD4+ T cells sorted from PBMCs after approximately 19-hour stimulation, sampled from a patient who received antiretroviral therapy. Receptors were obtained from an adult man with HIV who was CMV-seropositive.

This clone was recorded a few times. The chain carries TRBV30 and TRBJ1-4; D is ambiguous. V was pared by 1 base and J by 7 bases, with 10 bases between. Germline CDR1 and CDR2: GTSNPN and SVGIG (reference sequence). The CDR3 extends over 13 amino acids. This CDR3 is CAWSGSKGEKLFF. The CDR3 nucleotides read TGTGCCTGGAGTGGTTCCAAGGGTGAAAAACTGTTTTTT.

This chain connects TRBV3-1 (or the pseudogene TRBV3-2) to TRBJ1-1, with 8 bases lining up with TRBD1. V was clipped by 5 bases and J by 3 bases; unmatched bases: 8. Germline CDR1 reads LGHDT; CDR2 reads YNNKEL (reference sequence). This CDR3 contains 15 residues. CDR3 sequence (DNA): TGTGCCAGCAGCGCCAGGGGGCGAGGGTACACTGAAGCTTTCTTT. Residues: CASSARGRGYTEAFF.

The chain carries TRBV19 and TRBJ1-1; D is perhaps TRBD1 (6 bases). CDR3 length: 14 amino acids. V shed 3 bases and J shed 8 bases, with 16 bases lying between them. Germline V lookup: CDR1 LNHDA, CDR2 SQIVND (reference sequence). The CDR3 loop reads CASSIGQRSREAFF. The CDR3 DNA follows: TGTGCCAGTAGTATTGGACAGCGGTCTCGAGAAGCTTTCTTT.

This chain connects TRBV19 to TRBJ1-6; TRBD1 might be the D (6 bases). This CDR3 has 14 amino acids. V lost 6 bases to trimming and J lost 4 bases, with 10 bases between them. The germline V gene encodes CDR1 LNHDA and CDR2 SQIVND (reference sequence). The CDR3 DNA sequence: TGTGCCAGTAGAGAGGGGGAGTATAATTCACCCCTCCACTTT. The encoded protein is CASREGEYNSPLHF.

This clone has more than one count but fewer than ten. The gene calls are TRBV19 and TRBJ1-2, with TRBD1 matching over 7 bases. The V gene end was trimmed by 4 bases and the J gene end by 8 bases; junction bases not matched to a gene: 13. CDR1 and CDR2 from the germline V gene are LNHDA and SQIVND (reference sequence). This CDR3 comprises 15 residues. The DNA for the CDR3 is TGTGCCAGTAGTACGCCAGACAGGGCCCCTTGGGGCTACACCTTC. This encodes CASSTPDRAPWGYTF.

V usage is TRBV7-3 and J usage is TRBJ2-3, with 7 positions matching TRBD2. CDR1 is SGHTA and CDR2 is FQGTGA in the germline V gene. The V segment lost 0 bases and the J segment 2 bases; nucleotides outside the gene matches: 2. CDR3 size: 15 residues. CDR3 protein: CASSLTGTTTDTQYF. DNA of the CDR3: TGTGCCAGCAGCTTAACCGGGACTACCACAGATACGCAGTATTTT.

The chain couples TRBV19 to TRBJ2-7; 7 nucleotides match TRBD1. CDR3 length: 14 residues. Trimming took 9 bases from V and 1 from J; bases not matched to a gene: 9. Germline CDR1 reads LNHDA; CDR2 reads SQIVND (reference sequence). The CDR3 region is CASRRGQTSYEQYF. DNA for the CDR3: TGTGCCAGCCGTAGGGGACAGACATCCTACGAGCAGTACTTC. Complete variable domain (other parts from reference TRBV19 and TRBJ2-7): DGGITQSPKYLFRKEGQNVTLSCEQNLNHDAMYWYRQDPGQGLRLIYYSQIVNDFQKGDIAEGYSVSREKKESFPLTVTSAQKNPTAFYLCASRRGQTSYEQYFGPGTRLTVT.

The chain uses TRBV6-4 and TRBJ2-2; 11 bases map to TRBD2. This CDR3 contains 17 residues. Germline CDR1 MRHNA, CDR2 SNTAGT. The trim removed 2 bases at V and 6 bases at J, leaving 8 bases unmatched. CDR3: CASSDTALAGVAGELFF. As DNA, the CDR3 is TGTGCCAGCAGTGACACCGCACTAGCGGGAGTGGCCGGGGAGCTGTTTTTT.

The chain joins TRBV6-1 to TRBJ1-6; the D is unclear. The CDR3 extends over 15 amino acids. From germline, CDR1 is MNHNS and CDR2 SASEGT. Deletions cut 2 bases from V and 5 bases from J, with 10 bases between. The CDR3 reads CASSELQRNNSPLHF. The CDR3 DNA follows: TGTGCCAGCAGTGAACTTCAGAGGAATAATTCACCCCTCCACTTT.

This clone was counted only a few times. The V call is TRBV4-3, the J call TRBJ2-5; either TRBD1 or TRBD2 may fit D (5 bases each). Deletions cut 1 base from V and 4 bases from J, with 7 bases between. Germline lookup yields CDR1 LGHNA and CDR2 YSLEER. The CDR3 contains 13 residues. As DNA, the CDR3 is TGCGCCAGCAGCCAAGGGGGGTTAGAGACCCAGTACTTC. It is translated as CASSQGGLETQYF.

The chain has TRBV30 and TRBJ1-5; D is perhaps TRBD1 (5 bases). The germline V gene has CDR1 GTSNPN and CDR2 SVGIG (reference sequence). V was clipped by 4 bases and J by 4 bases, with 8 bases between them. This CDR3 has 12 residues. CDR3 bases: TGTGCCTGGACCTCAGGGAATCAGCCCCAGCATTTT. As protein: CAWTSGNQPQHF. Full variable domain (rest looked up from reference TRBV30 and TRBJ1-5): SQTIHQWPATLVQPVGSPLSLECTVEGTSNPNLYWYRQAAGRGLQLLFYSVGIGQISSEVPQNLSASRPQDRQFILSSKKLLLSDSGFYLCAWTSGNQPQHFGDGTRLSIL.

The gene calls are TRBV19 and TRBJ1-2; D not resolved. The CDR3 has 14 residues. Trimming took off 3 bases at V and 0 bases at J, with 8 bases between the two ends. The V gene's germline CDR1 is LNHDA and CDR2 SQIVND (reference sequence). The CDR3 bases are TGTGCCAGTAGTATGGTCGGTTCTAACTATGGCTACACCTTC. It yields the protein CASSMVGSNYGYTF.

The CDR3 sequence: CASTRGLAGNAQADTQYF. In DNA form, the CDR3 reads TGTGCCAGCACACGAGGACTAGCGGGAAACGCACAGGCAGATACGCAGTATTTT. J is TRBJ2-3 and V is TRBV28, with TRBD2 identical over 12 bases. Trimming at V came to 7 bases and at J to 4 bases, leaving 15 bases not matched to a gene. The CDR3 runs to 18 residues. CDR1 MDHEN and CDR2 SYDVKM come from the germline V gene.

The CDR3 DNA reads as TGTGCCAGCAGCCAAGGGACCTCTGGAAACACCATATATTTT. It translates to CASSQGTSGNTIYF. The chain has TRBV3-1 (or the pseudogene TRBV3-2) and TRBJ1-3; D gene uncertain. The ends were cut back, 1 base at V and 0 bases at J, with 4 bases in the middle. Germline CDR1 LGHDT, CDR2 YNNKEL (reference sequence). The CDR3 is made up of 14 amino acids.

Only one count was recorded for this clone. The chain has TRBV14 and TRBJ1-2; D gene unclear. The CDR3 loop spans 12 amino acids. With 1 base removed from V and 7 bases from J, the gap between germline ends came to 7 bases. Per germline, CDR1 SGHDN and CDR2 FVKESK. The CDR3 protein is CASSQARGGYTF. For the CDR3, the DNA is TGTGCCAGCAGCCAAGCTCGGGGTGGCTACACCTTC.

This chain joins TRBV23-1 and TRBJ1-1, with D unclear. TRBV23-1 is reported as an ORF; its role is uncertain. V gave up 5 bases and J gave up 0 bases, with 16 bases separating them. The CDR3 length is 16 residues. The chain's CDR3 is CASSNDEARMNTEAFF. The CDR3 DNA follows: TGCGCCAGCAGTAATGACGAGGCCAGAATGAACACTGAAGCTTTCTTT.

CDR3 coding DNA: TGTGCCAGTAGTATTGACAGGGGAGCTGAAGCTTTCTTT. This translates into CASSIDRGAEAFF. The V and J genes are TRBV19 and TRBJ1-1, with 8 bases aligning to TRBD1. V was clipped by 3 bases and J by 6 bases; unmatched bases: 3. This CDR3 is built from 13 residues. Per the germline V gene, CDR1 is LNHDA and CDR2 is SQIVND (reference sequence).

The chain is built from TRBV12-3 or TRBV12-4 and TRBJ2-7; D gene ambiguous. The CDR3 covers 12 residues. The V gene lost 3 bases and the J gene lost 7 bases, with 10 bases spanning the gap. The CDR3 reads CASSFSVGEQYF. CDR3 coding DNA: TGTGCCAGCAGTTTTTCCGTGGGGGAGCAGTACTTC.

The gene calls are TRBV5-1 and TRBJ2-1; tentatively, D is TRBD2 (5 bases). V was trimmed by 6 bases and J by 6 bases, leaving 16 bases between them. The CDR3 length is 14 residues. The germline V gene encodes CDR1 SGHRS and CDR2 YFSETQ. The CDR3 here is CASTGSPPSNEQFF. DNA of the CDR3: TGCGCCAGCACTGGGAGCCCGCCGTCCAATGAGCAGTTCTTC.

J is TRBJ1-5 and V is TRBV7-2; D gene ambiguous. The germline V gene has CDR1 SGHTA and CDR2 FQGNSA. The CDR3 is 13 residues long. The V end lost 1 base, the J end lost 4 bases, and 5 bases lay between the germline ends. CDR3: CASSLDRNQPQHF. CDR3 nucleotides: TGTGCCAGCAGCTTAGATCGAAATCAGCCCCAGCATTTT.

The CDR3 DNA reads TGTGCCAGTAGTATGGGGTGGGGGCTGCATGGCTACACCTTC. It codes for CASSMGWGLHGYTF. The V and J genes are TRBV19 and TRBJ1-2; tentatively, D is TRBD1 (6 bases). This CDR3 comprises 14 residues. Germline CDR1 LNHDA, CDR2 SQIVND (reference sequence). The V end lost 3 bases, the J end lost 6 bases, and 14 bases lay between the germline ends.

The chain links TRBV19 to TRBJ2-7; no clear D. Trimming shortened V by 7 bases and J by 0 bases, and 10 bases separated the two germline ends. The CDR3 totals 13 residues. From germline, CDR1 is LNHDA and CDR2 SQIVND (reference sequence). The CDR3 DNA is TGTGCCAGTAAGAAGCGAGACTCCTACGAGCAGTACTTC. Its protein is CASKKRDSYEQYF.

J is TRBJ1-5 and V is TRBV7-9; 8 bases map to TRBD1. Germline loops: CDR1 SEHNR, CDR2 FQNEAQ (reference sequence). Losses at the gene ends were 3 bases for V and 2 bases for J; bases not matched to a gene: 0. This CDR3 has 14 amino acids. CDR3 DNA: TGTGCCAGCAGCTTGACAGGGGGCAATCAGCCCCAGCATTTT. It translates to CASSLTGGNQPQHF. Together with reference TRBV7-9 and TRBJ1-5, the CDR3 gives the full variable domain: DTGVSQNPRHKITKRGQNVTFRCDPISEHNRLYWYRQTLGQGPEFLTYFQNEAQLEKSRLLSDRFSAERPKGSFSTLEIQRTEQGDSAMYLCASSLTGGNQPQHFGDGTRLSIL.

The V gene is TRBV3-1 (or the pseudogene TRBV3-2), the J gene TRBJ2-7; D might be TRBD1 (6 bases). Germline CDR1 LGHDT, CDR2 YNNKEL (reference sequence). V was shortened by 4 bases and J by 7 bases, with 20 bases between the two germline ends. This CDR3 has 15 residues. The CDR3 DNA reads TGTGCCAGCAGCCTTGCCCTATACGGACAGTTGGAGCAGTACTTC. It yields the protein CASSLALYGQLEQYF.

The chain couples TRBV7-8 to TRBJ2-7, with TRBD2 matching 12 bases. V was clipped by 7 bases and J by 2 bases; unmatched bases: 6. The germline CDR1 and CDR2 sequences are SGHVS and FQNEAQ. CDR3 length: 15 residues. CDR3 DNA sequence: TGTGCCAGCACCACCCTAGCGGGAGGGCCCTACGAGCAGTACTTC. It codes for CASTTLAGGPYEQYF.

This clone occurred once. This chain uses TRBV12-3 or TRBV12-4 with TRBJ1-3; D possibly corresponds to TRBD1 (5 bases). The CDR3 is 13 residues long. Deletions cut 5 bases from V and 6 bases from J, with 11 bases between. The CDR3 here is CASSPSTENTIYF. CDR3 nucleotide sequence: TGTGCCAGCAGTCCCTCGACAGAAAACACCATATATTTT.

V and J are TRBV3-1 (or the pseudogene TRBV3-2) and TRBJ1-6; 8 bases are shared with TRBD1. Trimming at V came to 4 bases and at J to 8 bases, leaving 4 bases not matched to a gene. Germline V CDR1 and CDR2: LGHDT, YNNKEL (reference sequence). The CDR3 length is 14 residues. CDR3 residues: CASSPQGADSPLHF. The DNA of the CDR3 is TGTGCCAGCAGCCCCCAGGGGGCTGATTCACCCCTCCACTTT.

Here the CDR3 DNA reads TGCGCCAGCAGTGGGAACCGGGACAGAAACTCGGAAGAGACCCAGTACTTC. Protein product: CASSGNRDRNSEETQYF. V and J are TRBV10-1 and TRBJ2-5, with 7 bases matching TRBD1. Germline V gene data show CDR1 as WNHNN and CDR2 as SYGVQD (reference sequence). The J segment lost 3 bases and the V segment lost 4 bases, leaving 14 bases of the junction unmatched. This CDR3 has 17 amino acids.

This clone has only one observation. CDR3 nucleotides: TGTGCCAGCAGCTTATCGGACAGTTTCTCTGGTCTCGAGCAGTACTTC. Its protein is CASSLSDSFSGLEQYF. The chain joins TRBV7-2 to TRBJ2-7; perhaps TRBD1 as D (6 bases). Germline V gene lookup returns CDR1 SGHTA and CDR2 FQGNSA. Deletions cut 2 bases from V and 6 bases from J, with 20 bases between. CDR3 length equals 16 residues.